This T cell receptor beta chain was obtained from a study of response to subunit inactivated influenza vaccine. Study findings and constraints: Few additional T cells are recruited per seasonal influenza vaccination, authors suggested.

This clonotype turned up a few times. The target antigen is unknown. TCRdb re-derived calls from the RT-PCR reads in MiXCR, one entry per CDR3 protein. The sample lists some 600,000 distinct CDR3 sequences; approximately 14% were seen once. CDR1 is LGHDT, CDR2 YNNKEL, per germline (reference sequence). Trimming pared 2 bases from V and 5 bases from J, leaving 22 bases between. The CDR3 is 18 amino acids. The material was PBMCs from blood, obtained approximately 15 days before vaccination. The TCR was taken from a man in his fifties or sixties who received an inactivated influenza vaccine. The chain links TRBV3-1 to TRBJ2-1; no definite D call. The CDR3 nucleotides are TGTGCCAGCAGCCAATTCTCCGCTGGAGTATTAGGGCACAATGAGCAGTTCTTC. Translation gives CASSQFSAGVLGHNEQFF.